The clone carrying this T cell receptor beta chain came up once. The sample originates from a study of cytomegalovirus exposure and HLA in healthy donors. The PCR made use of 60 Vbeta and 13 Jbeta primers. Some clones are missing from TCRdb's copy, which holds only in-frame ones; the method was immunoSEQ multiplex PCR. The data show around 120,000 clones, 50% to 65% seen once. The germline V gene encodes CDR1 SGHDN and CDR2 FVKESK. CDR3 length equals 13 residues. Deletions cut 3 bases from V and 5 bases from J, with 10 bases between. The clonotype was recovered from a man aged 25-45 years in good health and CMV-seropositive. The chain combines TRBV14 with TRBJ1-2; D is uncertain. Sequencing was performed on PBMCs. The CDR3 nucleotides read TGTGCCAGCAGCCAGGTTATCGGTTATGGCTACACCTTC. Translation: CASSQVIGYGYTF.